These 27 T cell receptor beta chains were all obtained from the same sample, sequenced in a study of shared clonotypes between healthy human individuals. Terminally differentiated effector memory CD45RA+ cells were excluded from the naive CD8 cells, which were CD45RO-negative and positively selected for CCR7. Generated by immunoSEQ multiplex PCR, the TCRdb table keeps only in-frame clones and is missing some. The sample consists of roughly 650,000 clones, 90% to 97% of them appearing once. Sequencing was done on a sample of naive CD8+ T cells sorted from blood. These receptors were collected from a woman under 40 in good health.

V and J are TRBV11-2 and TRBJ1-1; D unclear. The CDR3 spans 16 residues. The V gene lost 5 bases and the J gene lost 3 bases, with 19 bases spanning the gap. Looked up from germline, CDR1 is SGHAT and CDR2 is FQNNGV. CDR3 coding DNA: TGTGCCAGCAGCCCGTGGACGGTGAAGAGGGACACTGAAGCTTTCTTT. Translated: CASSPWTVKRDTEAFF.

This chain links TRBV28 with TRBJ2-7, with D possibly TRBD2 on 6 matching bases. V was clipped by 3 bases and J by 2 bases, with 11 bases between them. Looked up from germline, CDR1 is MDHEN and CDR2 is SYDVKM. The CDR3 consists of 14 residues. In nucleotides, the CDR3 is TGTGCCAGCAGTTTCGTGGGGGAGGCCTACGAGCAGTACTTC. Amino acids: CASSFVGEAYEQYF.

This clone was detected only once. The V call is TRBV7-9, the J call TRBJ2-1; D is perhaps TRBD1 (5 bases). CDR3 length: 14 residues. The germline V gene encodes CDR1 SEHNR and CDR2 FQNEAQ (reference sequence). V gave up 5 bases and J gave up 4 bases, with 12 bases separating them. CDR3 in amino acids: CASSPWGSYNEQFF. The CDR3 DNA is TGTGCCAGCAGCCCCTGGGGCAGTTACAATGAGCAGTTCTTC.

This clone was observed a single time. This sequence joins TRBV13 and TRBJ2-3; 11 bases are shared with TRBD2. Per germline, CDR1 PRHDT and CDR2 FYEKMQ (reference sequence). The CDR3 has 16 residues. The junction had 7 bases not matched to a gene; V was cut back by 5 bases and J by 3 bases. The CDR3 nucleotides read TGTGCCAGCAGCGCGGTACTAGCGGGAGCTACAGATACGCAGTATTTT. As protein: CASSAVLAGATDTQYF. The full variable domain, its missing parts supplied by reference TRBV13 and TRBJ2-3, is AAGVIQSPRHLIKEKRETATLKCYPIPRHDTVYWYQQGPGQDPQFLISFYEKMQSDKGSIPDRFSAQQFSDYHSELNMSSLELGDSALYFCASSAVLAGATDTQYFGPGTRLTVL.

V is TRBV6-1 and J is TRBJ2-1; D not resolved. There are 15 residues in the CDR3. V was cut by 1 base and J by 0 bases, with 7 bases left in between. Germline V gives CDR1 MNHNS, CDR2 SASEGT. The CDR3 loop reads CASSEDSSSYNEQFF. The CDR3 DNA is TGTGCCAGCAGTGAAGACTCGAGCTCCTACAATGAGCAGTTCTTC.

The genes are TRBV27 and TRBJ2-3; 7 nucleotides agree with TRBD1. CDR1 MNHEY and CDR2 SMNVEV come from the germline V gene (reference sequence). The CDR3 consists of 15 residues. J lost 1 base, V lost 7 bases, and 8 bases had no gene match. The CDR3 DNA reads as TGTGCCAGCAACTCCCTCGACAGGGGCACAGATACGCAGTATTTT. The encoded protein is CASNSLDRGTDTQYF.

The chain recombines TRBV27 with TRBJ2-3, with no clear D. V shed 0 bases and J shed 3 bases, with 7 bases lying between them. Per germline, CDR1 MNHEY and CDR2 SMNVEV (reference sequence). The CDR3 consists of 14 residues. The CDR3 region is CASSLSKLTDTQYF. The CDR3 coding sequence is TGTGCCAGCAGTTTATCGAAACTGACAGATACGCAGTATTTT.

A note on this clone: A read error may account for a junction end that differs from germline. This chain uses TRBV29-1 with TRBJ2-1; no clear D gene. The CDR3 length is 13 residues. CDR1 is SQVTM and CDR2 is ANQGSEA in the germline V gene. CDR3 region: CSVEGPNYNEQFF. DNA for the CDR3: TGCAGCGTCGAAGGTCCCAATTACAATGAGCAGTTCTTC.

The V call is TRBV5-6, the J call TRBJ2-5; tentative D call: TRBD1 (5 bases). The end of the DNA is better explained by TRBJ2-7, so the J call may be wrong. The germline CDR1 and CDR2 sequences are SGHDT and YYEEEE. CDR3 size: 13 residues. CDR3 sequence: CASSKQVPYEQYF. The CDR3 nucleotides are TGTGCCAGCTCTAAACAGGTCCCCTACGAGCAGTACTTC.

V is TRBV7-9 and J is TRBJ2-1; D unclear. Trimming removed 7 bases from V and 4 bases from J, with 14 bases in between. Germline V gene sequence: CDR1 SEHNR, CDR2 FQNEAQ (reference sequence). This CDR3 contains 14 residues. The CDR3 sequence: CASTSFEGYNEQFF. The CDR3 DNA reads as TGTGCCAGCACCTCATTTGAAGGGTACAATGAGCAGTTCTTC. Full variable domain (missing parts from reference TRBV7-9 and TRBJ2-1): DTGVSQNPRHKITKRGQNVTFRCDPISEHNRLYWYRQTLGQGPEFLTYFQNEAQLEKSRLLSDRFSAERPKGSFSTLEIQRTEQGDSAMYLCASTSFEGYNEQFFGPGTRLTVL.

On this clone itself: This specimen includes other DNA sequences encoding the same CDR3. The CDR3 protein is CASSQDLEQPQHF. The CDR3, as DNA: TGCGCCAGCAGCCAAGATCTAGAACAGCCCCAGCATTTT. The chain is built from TRBV4-1 and TRBJ1-5; no clear D. Germline V gives CDR1 MGHRA, CDR2 YSYEKL. The length of the CDR3 is 13 residues. V lost 0 bases and J 7 bases, leaving 7 bases between the germline ends.

V and J are TRBV5-4 and TRBJ2-7; D gene unclear. Germline CDR1 reads SGHNT; CDR2 reads YYREEE (reference sequence). CDR3 size: 12 residues. V shed 1 base and J shed 6 bases, with 8 bases lying between them. CDR3 protein: CASSLTVGEQYF. DNA for the CDR3: TGTGCCAGCAGCTTGACAGTCGGCGAGCAGTACTTC.

The chain uses TRBV2 and TRBJ2-1; 7 nucleotides match TRBD2. From germline, CDR1 is SNHLY and CDR2 FYNNEI. Trimming took 7 bases from V and 8 from J; bases not matched to a gene: 14. The CDR3 runs to 15 residues. The CDR3 region is CASTRALAQPDEQFF. CDR3 sequence (DNA): TGTGCCAGCACCAGGGCACTAGCGCAACCCGATGAGCAGTTCTTC.

This chain links TRBV7-9 with TRBJ1-1; 9 positions agree with TRBD1. The CDR3 extends over 13 amino acids. Germline V CDR1 and CDR2: SEHNR, FQNEAQ (reference sequence). J gave up 3 bases and V 8 bases, and 4 bases lay outside the gene matches. CDR3 sequence reads: CASGGQGHTEAFF. In DNA, the CDR3 is TGTGCCAGCGGCGGACAGGGGCACACTGAAGCTTTCTTT.

This chain connects TRBV27 to TRBJ2-3; D unclear. The length of the CDR3 is 15 residues. Germline loops: CDR1 MNHEY, CDR2 SMNVEV (reference sequence). Trimming stripped 6 bases from V and 1 base from J, with 14 bases between. The CDR3 reads CASSPLSGGTDTQYF. The CDR3 DNA follows: TGTGCCAGCAGCCCCCTATCTGGTGGCACAGATACGCAGTATTTT.

The V gene is TRBV7-9, the J gene TRBJ2-7; TRBD2 matches at 7 bases. V shed 8 bases, J shed 4 bases, and the junction held 11 bases outside the gene matches. This CDR3 comprises 14 residues. Germline V CDR1 and CDR2: SEHNR, FQNEAQ (reference sequence). The DNA of the CDR3 is TGTGCCAGCTCCTCCGGGACTAAGATATACGAGCAGTACTTC. Its translation is CASSSGTKIYEQYF.

V usage is TRBV4-1 and J usage is TRBJ2-3, with D maybe TRBD1 (5 bases). The CDR3 totals 15 residues. Germline loops: CDR1 MGHRA, CDR2 YSYEKL. Trimming left V 4 bases short and J 3 bases short, with 14 bases between. The CDR3 spells CASSPLRAGTDTQYF. CDR3 nucleotide sequence: TGCGCCAGCAGCCCCCTCAGGGCTGGGACAGATACGCAGTATTTT.

This sequence joins TRBV15 and TRBJ1-2, with 7 nucleotides matching TRBD1. Germline-derived CDR1 and CDR2 are LNHNV and YYDKDF (reference sequence). This CDR3 contains 16 residues. The V segment lost 0 bases and the J segment 6 bases; nucleotides outside the gene matches: 10. The CDR3 region is CATSRDGAGTDNGYTF. DNA for the CDR3: TGTGCCACCAGCAGAGATGGAGCCGGGACAGATAATGGCTACACCTTC. The variable domain in full, completed from reference TRBV15 and TRBJ1-2, reads DAMVIQNPRYQVTQFGKPVTLSCSQTLNHNVMYWYQQKSSQAPKLLFHYYDKDFNNEADTPDNFQSRRPNTSFCFLDIRSPGLGDTAMYLCATSRDGAGTDNGYTFGSGTRLTVV.

This chain links TRBV15 with TRBJ2-3; D remains ambiguous. Looked up from germline, CDR1 is LNHNV and CDR2 is YYDKDF (reference sequence). This CDR3 is built from 14 residues. Trimming left V 0 bases short and J 0 bases short, with 4 bases between. As DNA, the CDR3 is TGTGCCACCAGCAGAGAGGGTAGCACAGATACGCAGTATTTT. Translated: CATSREGSTDTQYF.

The chain couples TRBV11-2 to TRBJ2-7; 8 bases map to TRBD1. The CDR3 is made up of 14 amino acids. Germline CDR1 and CDR2: SGHAT and FQNNGV. V was pared by 1 base and J by 3 bases, with 2 bases of the junction left unmatched. The chain's CDR3 is CASSLGTGNYEQYF. CDR3 coding DNA: TGTGCCAGCAGCTTAGGGACAGGGAACTACGAGCAGTACTTC.

This chain links TRBV27 with TRBJ2-1; D might be TRBD1 or TRBD2, each matching 5 bases. Germline V gene sequence: CDR1 MNHEY, CDR2 SMNVEV (reference sequence). V was cut by 2 bases and J by 7 bases, with 12 bases left in between. The CDR3 has 14 amino acids. The CDR3 coding sequence is TGTGCCAGCAGTTTAACCGGGGCTAATAATGAGCAGTTCTTC. Translating gives CASSLTGANNEQFF.

V usage is TRBV27 and J usage is TRBJ2-7; 7 nucleotides agree with TRBD2. With 5 bases clipped from V and 4 bases from J, the junction kept 8 bases outside the gene matches. The CDR3 is 14 amino acids. The germline CDR1 and CDR2 sequences are MNHEY and SMNVEV (reference sequence). The CDR3 spells CASSNRDYYYEQYF. Here the CDR3 DNA reads TGTGCCAGCAGTAACCGGGACTACTATTACGAGCAGTACTTC.

The chain is built from TRBV19 and TRBJ1-2; 8 positions match TRBD1. This CDR3 is built from 15 residues. CDR1 and CDR2 from the germline V gene are LNHDA and SQIVND (reference sequence). V was clipped by 7 bases and J by 8 bases; unmatched bases: 15. CDR3 sequence: CASTPGYRGSWGYTF. The DNA of the CDR3 is TGTGCCAGTACCCCCGGATACAGGGGGTCCTGGGGCTACACCTTC.

V and J are TRBV27 and TRBJ2-7; D unclear. The CDR3 runs 13 residues. Deletions cut 2 bases from V and 2 bases from J, with 7 bases between. The V gene's germline CDR1 is MNHEY and CDR2 SMNVEV (reference sequence). The CDR3 bases are TGTGCCAGCAGTTTAAACGGACCCTACGAGCAGTACTTC. Amino acids: CASSLNGPYEQYF.

CDR3 sequence (DNA): TGTGCCAGCAGCTTAATGGGGCGGGAGGGCTCCTACGAGCAGTACTTC. Amino acid sequence: CASSLMGREGSYEQYF. The rearrangement uses TRBV5-6 and TRBJ2-7; TRBD2 matches at 9 bases. J lost 0 bases, V lost 2 bases, and 6 bases had no gene match. The CDR3 has 16 amino acids. CDR1 is SGHDT and CDR2 is YYEEEE in the germline V gene.

V is TRBV19 and J is TRBJ2-5; TRBD2 aligns across 11 bases. Germline lookup yields CDR1 LNHDA and CDR2 SQIVND (reference sequence). J was trimmed by 5 bases and V by 3 bases; bases with no gene match: 8. This CDR3 spans 16 amino acids. The CDR3 bases are TGTGCCAGTAGTATTACACTAGCGGGAGAGGAGGAGACCCAGTACTTC. This codes for CASSITLAGEEETQYF.

The rearrangement links TRBV5-7 to TRBJ1-5; the D is unclear. TRBV5-7 is recorded as an ORF, its role being uncertain. V lost 0 bases to trimming and J lost 5 bases, with 6 bases between them. This CDR3 has 13 residues. The DNA for the CDR3 is TGTGCCAGCAGCTTGGTACGCGATCAGCCCCAGCATTTT. As protein: CASSLVRDQPQHF.